One T cell receptor (beta chain) is described in this entry. Its target is unknown. Here immunoSEQ multiplex PCR was the method, and the copy in TCRdb shows in-frame clones only, minus some. The sample includes hundreds of thousands of clones, 80% to 95% of them seen just once. In the naive CD8 group, cells lacked CD45RO and were positively selected for CCR7, so terminally differentiated effector memory CD45RA+ cells were left out. There were only Caucasian adults among the donors, and all lived in Nashville, Tennessee. The record originates from a study of shared clonotypes between healthy human individuals. General study results and limits: Against clonotypes common to all four donors, non-shared ones had lower generation probabilities.

V lost 6 bases, J lost 0 bases, and 9 bases lay in between. CDR1 and CDR2 from the germline V gene are MGHDK and SYGVNS. The CDR3 totals 14 residues. The sequencing input was naive CD8+ T cells sorted from blood. The sequence was collected from a man younger than 45 in good health. The V call is TRBV25-1, the J call TRBJ1-5, with D tentatively TRBD1 (6 bases). The CDR3 region is CASSQDSSNQPQHF. The CDR3 region has the DNA TGTGCCAGCAGCCAGGACAGTAGCAATCAGCCCCAGCATTTT. Combining the CDR3 with reference TRBV25-1 and TRBJ1-5 gives the whole variable domain EADIYQTPRYLVIGTGKKITLECSQTMGHDKMYWYQQDPGMELHLIHYSYGVNSTEKGDLSSESTVSRIRTEHFPLTLESARPSHTSQYLCASSQDSSNQPQHFGDGTRLSIL.